Listed below are T cell receptor beta chains from one sample, sequenced in a study of memory CD4+ T cells and cytomegalovirus serostatus. Sequenced by immunoSEQ multiplex PCR; TCRdb stores in-frame clones only, minus some. Of over 60,000 clones in the sample, roughly four fifths were seen once. Sequenced material: memory CD4+ T cells from blood. These receptors all come from an adult in good health and CMV-seronegative. The CDR3 runs from the conserved cysteine through the conserved F or W. Each record gives: V gene, D gene, CDR3 length, CDR3 protein. D genes are given only for firm matches.

TRBV10-3,TRBD2,18,CAISESRGTSGRGETQYF
TRBV6-5,TRBD1,14,CASRLGQGFYGYTF
TRBV5-1,TRBD1,15,CASSLSQGGNSPLHF
TRBV5-1,-,17,CASSKGEVPGLNTEAFF
TRBV7-3,-,12,CASSLGSNEQFF
TRBV18,-,15,CASSPYSPGGEKLFF
TRBV15,-,15,CATSPRGLPNTEAFF
TRBV11-2,-,14,CASSLSASNQPQHF
TRBV28,TRBD2,18,CASIKRRAREKGNGELFF
TRBV5-5,-,12,CASSFIPDTQYF
TRBV29-1,-,14,CSVVRAPLNYGYTF
TRBV29-1,TRBD2,17,CSVEGGQRERPTGELFF
TRBV11-2,-,16,CASSLAAGITAYEQYF
TRBV11-2,-,14,CASSFKGGGETQYF
TRBV7-3,-,12,CASGSGPYEQYF
TRBV10-3,-,16,CAISDPSPGGASGYTF
TRBV11-2,TRBD1,14,CASSSGTGVSEQYF
TRBV9,TRBD2,16,CASSPLAGLPPGEQFF
TRBV5-1,-,15,CASSPDMDSRTEAFF
TRBV30,-,14,CAWSRASGANVLTF
TRBV21-1,-,12,CASSNGAGKAFF
TRBV15,TRBD1,15,CATSSGGTGNTEAFF
TRBV19,TRBD2,18,CASSIVGLAGVLYNEQFF
TRBV11-2,-,13,CASSGMIQETQYF
TRBV18,-,15,CASSPGFDRAEKLFF
TRBV7-9,-,12,CASSRGSGELFF
TRBV7-2,-,13,CASSFGINYGYTF
TRBV6-5,-,14,CASSLGRPNYGYTF
TRBV29-1,-,12,CSVGPSGDEQYF
TRBV5-6,TRBD1,16,CASSKKDRGPGNTIYF
TRBV5-1,-,16,CASTSFGVDAKNIQYF
TRBV2,-,15,CASSVDPGEFYEQYF
TRBV21-1,-,15,CASSKEGGVNTEAFF
TRBV14,-,16,CASSQVFGSGRDTQYF
TRBV2,TRBD2,14,CASSGGLVFYEQYF
TRBV28,-,15,CASSFSGTGANVLTF
TRBV19,-,15,CASSTPQWEDEKLFF
TRBV9,-,14,CASSPTGWTDTQYF
TRBV15,-,16,CATSRAKVKLNQPQHF
TRBV28,-,14,CASSPYSVVQPQHF
TRBV7-9,-,13,CASSLKPTGELFF
TRBV19,-,12,CASSITGGEQFF
TRBV7-8,-,14,CASSLGSFTSEAFF
TRBV30,-,11,CASLLSTEAFF
TRBV9,TRBD2,18,CASSVASGGSLGQETQYF
TRBV19,TRBD1,16,CASSTAADRANYGYTF
TRBV19,-,14,CASSKGHSAGELFF
TRBV6-1,-,13,CASMLGGVAEAFF
TRBV5-1,-,12,CASSLGAYEQYF
TRBV5-5,-,14,CASSPRGGNQPQHF
TRBV29-1,-,12,CSVGRGNTEAFF
TRBV5-5,-,16,CASSLAGAGRQNIQYF
TRBV5-6,-,13,CASRFGVNTEAFF
TRBV30,-,14,CAWDGLTLNTEAFF